These 5 T cell receptor beta chains were sequenced from one sample in a study of glioma-infiltrating T cells (dated by TCRdb to 2015 to 2016). Sequencing relied on an Illumina MiSeq. The iRepertoire nested amplicon-rescue multiplex PCR (arm-PCR) platform was used to amplify TCR alpha and beta CDR3 regions from RNA. TCRdb's own reprocessing of the public reads used fastp at Q25 and MiXCR and kept productive beta chains. One record per CDR3 amino acid sequence lists the most common genes and DNA. The sample table lists over 130,000 distinct CDR3 sequences, about 39% of them with a count of one. The ten largest clones represent around 18% of the sample. What was sequenced was glioma tissue, nonneoplastic brain tissue, or PBMCs (not recorded which). All receptors derive from a human donor with low-grade glioma or glioblastoma, undergoing nonglioma brain surgery, or in good health (not recorded which).

This clonotype was seen ten or more times. The gene calls are TRBV6-1 and TRBJ2-7; no clear D. The V gene's germline CDR1 is MNHNS and CDR2 SASEGT. This CDR3 has 11 residues. V was pared by 5 bases and J by 9 bases, with 11 bases between. CDR3 coding DNA: TGTGCCAGCAGTACCGACATAGGGCAGTACTTC. Translated, it gives CASSTDIGQYF.

The CDR3 DNA reads TGTGCCAGCAGTTTAGAGGCCATCCTTGAAGCTTTCTTT. It is translated as CASSLEAILEAFF. The rearrangement uses TRBV12-3 or TRBV12-4 and TRBJ1-1; D is ambiguous. This CDR3 comprises 13 residues. Trimming took off 1 base at V and 7 bases at J, with 10 bases between the two ends.

V usage is TRBV20-1 and J usage is TRBJ1-5; D uncertain. The CDR3 totals 16 residues. V was pared by 3 bases and J by 2 bases, with 17 bases between. CDR1 and CDR2 from the germline V gene are DFQATT and SNEGSKA (reference sequence). In nucleotides, the CDR3 is TGCAGTGCTAGTCGAGGCAGCCACCGGGGCAATCAGCCCCAGCATTTT. As protein: CSASRGSHRGNQPQHF.

This chain connects TRBV27 to TRBJ2-4, with a weak D call TRBD1 (6 bases). The CDR3 length is 15 residues. V lost 8 bases and J lost 5, with 19 bases in between. Germline-derived CDR1 and CDR2 are MNHEY and SMNVEV (reference sequence). CDR3 DNA: TGTGCCAGCGCACCCCAAACAGGGTTGGAAAACATTCAGTACTTC. Translated, it gives CASAPQTGLENIQYF.

The rearrangement links TRBV4-1 to TRBJ1-1; a weak D match, TRBD1 (5 bases). The CDR3 sequence is 14 residues long. The germline V and J ends were trimmed by 0 bases and 3 bases, with 8 bases remaining between them. Germline CDR1 MGHRA, CDR2 YSYEKL. In DNA, the CDR3 is TGCGCCAGCAGCCAAGATAAGGGGTACACTGAAGCTTTCTTT. Its protein product is CASSQDKGYTEAFF.